This TCR beta chain emerged from a study of CD8 T cells in ankylosing spondylitis. A few counts support this clonotype. Unmatched junction bases numbered 10, after V lost 5 bases and J lost 10 bases. The germline V gene encodes CDR1 DFQATT and CDR2 SNEGSKA (reference sequence). CDR3 length equals 13 residues. Researchers built TCR beta libraries using quantitative 5'-RACE with molecular barcodes. TCRdb analysed the 5' RACE reads with MiXCR anew, one entry per CDR3 protein. This table has around 150,000 distinct CDR3 sequences, 30% to 35% appearing once. Sequencing used synovial fluid, either unsorted or a sorted T cell fraction (not recorded which). The gene calls are TRBV20-1 and TRBJ2-7; TRBD2 agrees at 11 bases. This receptor was obtained from a male donor with ankylosing spondylitis. DNA for the CDR3: TGCAGTGCTCCCACCCTGACTAGCGGGAACCAGTACTTC. This sequence encodes CSAPTLTSGNQYF.